Listed below are T cell receptor beta chains from one sample, sequenced in a study of early T cells in non-severe SARS-CoV-2 infection. TCRdb fed the 5' RACE reads into MiXCR, producing one record per CDR3 protein. The sample shows tens of thousands of distinct CDR3 sequences, 12% of them seen only once. The sequenced sample consisted of whole blood. These TCRs come from an adult who was a healthcare worker with PCR-confirmed SARS-CoV-2 infection or an uninfected control (not recorded which). CDR3s include the opening cysteine and the closing phenylalanine or tryptophan. The D gene is left open where the match is weak. Clone size is given for some rows only: seen once, a few or many times, or a class if the clone is expanded.

v_call	cdr3_length	clone_size	d_call	j_call	cdr3_aa	cdr3_nt
TRBV2	12	many	-	TRBJ1-5	CASSSGASPQHF	TGTGCCAGCTCTAGTGGGGCTTCGCCCCAGCATTTT
TRBV7-3	16	-	TRBD2	TRBJ2-3	CASSLGLAGSGDTQYF	TGTGCCAGCAGCTTAGGACTAGCGGGGTCGGGAGATACGCAGTATTTT
TRBV28	12	-	-	TRBJ1-2	CASSGLDYGYTF	TGTGCCAGCAGCGGGTTGGACTATGGCTACACCTTC
TRBV5-6	13	few	-	TRBJ2-7	CASSLEEAYEQYF	TGTGCCAGCAGCTTGGAGGAAGCCTACGAGCAGTACTTC
TRBV29-1	14	few	-	TRBJ2-3	CSVEGGRGADTQYF	TGCAGCGTTGAAGGTGGCAGGGGTGCAGATACGCAGTATTTT
TRBV20-1	13	few	-	TRBJ2-2	CSARVGNTGELFF	TGCAGCGCTAGAGTGGGGAACACCGGGGAGCTGTTTTTT
TRBV10-2	13	-	-	TRBJ1-4	CASTRQPNEKLFF	TGCGCCAGCACCCGACAGCCGAATGAAAAACTGTTTTTT
TRBV11-2	16	few	-	TRBJ2-1	CASSLELRGQGREQFF	TGTGCCAGCAGCTTAGAACTTCGGGGGCAGGGTCGCGAGCAGTTCTTC
TRBV19	17	few	TRBD2	TRBJ2-1	CASSIGSGSRSYNEQFF	TGTGCCAGTAGTATTGGTAGCGGGAGTAGATCCTACAATGAGCAGTTCTTC
TRBV7-7	14	many	TRBD2	TRBJ2-5	CASSPTSGQETQYF	TGTGCCAGCAGCCCGACTAGCGGTCAAGAGACCCAGTACTTC
TRBV11-3	15	-	TRBD2	TRBJ2-2	CASSSLAGGAGELFF	TGTGCCAGCAGCTCTCTAGCGGGAGGAGCCGGGGAGCTGTTTTTT
TRBV3-1	16	few	-	TRBJ2-3	CASSPRGASATDTQYF	TGTGCCAGCAGCCCCCGCGGGGCTAGCGCCACAGATACGCAGTATTTT
TRBV28	14	few	-	TRBJ2-1	CASSWGTGDNEQFF	TGTGCCAGCAGTTGGGGTACGGGGGACAATGAGCAGTTCTTC
TRBV7-3	15	many	-	TRBJ2-1	CASSTGDPAYNEQFF	TGTGCCAGCAGCACGGGGGACCCTGCCTACAATGAGCAGTTCTTC
TRBV6-6	13	few	-	TRBJ2-1	CASSYRSVNEQFF	TGTGCCAGCAGTTACCGGTCTGTCAATGAGCAGTTCTTC
TRBV5-5	14	many	-	TRBJ1-1	CASSPDFGDTEAFF	TGTGCCAGCAGCCCGGACTTTGGGGACACTGAAGCTTTCTTT
TRBV20-1	16	many	TRBD2	TRBJ2-3	CSARPTSGSHRDTQYF	TGCAGTGCTAGACCTACTAGCGGGAGCCATCGGGATACGCAGTATTTT
TRBV18	14	many	-	TRBJ1-5	CASSPIEGNQPQHF	TGTGCCAGCTCCCCCATCGAGGGAAATCAGCCCCAGCATTTT
TRBV28	19	many	TRBD1	TRBJ1-5	CASSLLTLDRGPSNQPQHF	TGTGCCAGCAGCCTACTTACGCTCGACAGGGGGCCTAGCAATCAGCCCCAGCATTTT
TRBV14	19	-	TRBD1	TRBJ1-3	CASSHLGNRGTSSGNTIYF	TGTGCCAGCAGCCATTTAGGGAACAGGGGAACGAGCTCTGGAAACACCATATATTTT
TRBV20-1	13	many	-	TRBJ2-7	CSAREPFGHEQYF	TGCAGTGCTAGAGAACCTTTCGGGCACGAGCAGTACTTC
TRBV5-1	16	many	TRBD1	TRBJ2-2	CASSSGQAPLFGELFF	TGCGCCAGCAGCTCAGGACAGGCACCCCTGTTCGGGGAGCTGTTTTTT
TRBV12-3/TRBV12-4	12	-	-	TRBJ1-5	CASSSLIQPQHF	TGTGCCAGCAGTTCACTGATACAGCCCCAGCATTTT
TRBV6-1	17	few	TRBD2	TRBJ2-3	CASSGAWTRRSTDTQYF	TGTGCCAGCAGTGGGGCCTGGACTAGGAGAAGCACAGATACGCAGTATTTT
TRBV28	11	few	-	TRBJ2-1	CASSAPLEQFF	TGTGCCAGCAGTGCCCCGCTGGAGCAGTTCTTC
TRBV5-1	13	many	-	TRBJ1-1	CASFQGINTEAFF	TGCGCCAGTTTCCAGGGTATAAACACTGAAGCTTTCTTT
TRBV29-1	15	few	TRBD2	TRBJ2-2	CSVEKREGRYGELFF	TGCAGCGTTGAAAAGCGGGAGGGCCGTTACGGGGAGCTGTTTTTT
TRBV2	12	few	-	TRBJ1-1	CASSDRRAEAFF	TGTGCCAGCAGTGACAGGAGGGCTGAAGCTTTCTTT
TRBV27	13	-	TRBD1	TRBJ2-7	CASSRDRGMEQYF	TGTGCCAGCAGTCGGGACAGGGGTATGGAGCAGTACTTC
TRBV3-1	15	-	-	TRBJ1-2	CASSQKAGESYGYTF	TGTGCCAGCAGCCAGAAGGCGGGGGAAAGCTATGGCTACACCTTC
TRBV29-1	11	few	-	TRBJ2-3	CSARDADTQYF	TGCAGCGCGCGAGACGCAGATACGCAGTATTTT
TRBV20-1	12	few	-	TRBJ1-5	CSARAGDQPQHF	TGCAGTGCTAGGGCGGGGGATCAGCCCCAGCATTTT
TRBV12-3/TRBV12-4	18	few	TRBD2	TRBJ2-1	CASSLGPFKRDSYNEQFF	TGTGCCAGCAGTTTAGGACCCTTCAAGCGGGACTCCTACAATGAGCAGTTCTTC
TRBV7-9	12	many	-	TRBJ2-5	CASSQIQETQYF	TGTGCCAGCAGCCAGATCCAAGAGACCCAGTACTTC
TRBV29-1	13	many	-	TRBJ2-1	CSVVQSSYNEQFF	TGCAGCGTTGTGCAAAGCTCCTACAATGAGCAGTTCTTC
TRBV2	16	few	TRBD2	TRBJ2-2	CASKTGLAGNTGELFF	TGTGCCAGCAAAACGGGACTAGCGGGTAACACCGGGGAGCTGTTTTTT
TRBV7-9	18	many	TRBD1	TRBJ1-1	CASSLALTWDREMGEAFF	TGTGCCAGCAGCTTAGCTCTCACGTGGGACAGGGAAATGGGAGAAGCTTTCTTT
TRBV10-3	15	once	-	TRBJ2-3	CAISVQLLGTDTQYF	TGTGCCATCAGTGTTCAGCTTCTCGGGACAGATACGCAGTATTTT
TRBV29-1	13	few	-	TRBJ2-7	CSVEEGRGYEQYF	TGCAGCGTTGAAGAAGGCAGGGGTTACGAGCAGTACTTC